These 29 T cell receptor beta chains originate from one sample sequenced in a study of Ad26.COV2.S vaccination and SARS-CoV-2 variants. Sequenced by immunoSEQ multiplex PCR; TCRdb stores in-frame clones only, minus some. The sample consists of more than 350,000 clones, roughly 90% of them appearing once. Treatment indicated: roughly 20 received Ad26.COV2.S at low or high dose, single or two shots; about 5 received placebo; per-sample allocation not given. The samples date from day 63 after the first vaccine or placebo injection. Sequenced here: peripheral blood, sampled in a trial of Ad26.COV2.S vaccine versus placebo. The receptors shown here come from a person between 18 and 65 years old who received the Ad26.COV2.S COVID-19 vaccine or a placebo.

CDR3 loop: CSARPGQVTEAFF. CDR3 DNA sequence: TGCAGCGCCCGCCCGGGGCAGGTCACTGAAGCTTTCTTT. The genes are TRBV29-1 and TRBJ1-1; perhaps TRBD1 as D (5 bases). The CDR3 consists of 13 residues. Trimming pared 7 bases from V and 4 bases from J, leaving 16 bases between. CDR1 and CDR2 (germline): SQVTM, ANQGSEA.

The chain combines TRBV28 with TRBJ1-4, with 7 bases identical to TRBD1. CDR3 length: 14 residues. CDR1 is MDHEN and CDR2 is SYDVKM in the germline V gene. Trimming took 4 bases from V and 4 from J; bases not matched to a gene: 3. Here the CDR3 DNA reads TGTGCCAGCAGTTCGGGACAGTTTAATGAAAAACTGTTTTTT. It codes for CASSSGQFNEKLFF.

The chain combines TRBV2 with TRBJ2-7; no definite D call. Germline assignment: CDR1 SNHLY and CDR2 FYNNEI. This CDR3 has 12 residues. The germline V and J ends were trimmed by 8 bases and 0 bases, with 8 bases remaining between them. The CDR3 reads CASCLSSYEQYF. The CDR3 coding sequence is TGTGCCAGCTGTTTGAGCTCCTACGAGCAGTACTTC.

V usage is TRBV25-1 and J usage is TRBJ2-1; D remains unclear. Looked up from germline, CDR1 is MGHDK and CDR2 is SYGVNS. Trimming pared 2 bases from V and 15 bases from J, leaving 17 bases between. The CDR3 has 13 residues. The CDR3 DNA is TGTGCCAGCAGTGAAGGGGTGGCCATACGGCGGTTCTTC. It yields the protein CASSEGVAIRRFF.

The chain links TRBV10-3 to TRBJ2-1; the match to TRBD2 covers 12 bases. The CDR3 is 13 amino acids. V lost 8 bases to trimming and J lost 8 bases; unmatched junction nucleotides: 4. CDR1 ENHRY and CDR2 SYGVKD come from the germline V gene. In nucleotides, the CDR3 is TGTGCCATCCGGCTAGCGGGGGGGGATGAGCAGTTCTTC. Translating gives CAIRLAGGDEQFF.

The CDR3 spells CASSFRGGENTEAFF. The DNA of the CDR3 is TGCGCCAGCAGCTTCCGCGGGGGGGAGAACACTGAAGCTTTCTTT. The V and J genes are TRBV5-1 and TRBJ1-1, with D maybe TRBD1 (5 bases). CDR1 SGHRS and CDR2 YFSETQ come from the germline V gene. V was shortened by 2 bases and J by 1 base, with 12 bases between the two germline ends. The CDR3 length is 15 residues.

The rearrangement joins TRBV20-1 to TRBJ2-7; no clear D. Looked up from germline, CDR1 is DFQATT and CDR2 is SNEGSKA (reference sequence). The V end was cut by 7 bases, the J end by 3 bases, with 10 bases between. CDR3 length equals 11 residues. In DNA form, the CDR3 reads TGCAGTGTTAAGTGGGGCTACGAGCAGTACTTC. As protein: CSVKWGYEQYF.

V usage is TRBV7-9 and J usage is TRBJ1-2; D ambiguous. The CDR3 covers 15 residues. Germline-derived CDR1 and CDR2 are SEHNR and FQNEAQ (reference sequence). The ends were cut back, 4 bases at V and 3 bases at J, with 15 bases in the middle. CDR3 nucleotides: TGTGCCAGCAGCTCACTGGAGGGTATCGACTATGGCTACACCTTC. Its protein is CASSSLEGIDYGYTF.

The chain carries TRBV7-9 and TRBJ2-1; no reliable D call. CDR1 and CDR2 (germline): SEHNR, FQNEAQ (reference sequence). The length of the CDR3 is 12 residues. V was trimmed by 4 bases and J by 8 bases, leaving 9 bases between them. CDR3 sequence: CASSSGLDEQFF. The CDR3 nucleotides are TGTGCCAGCAGCTCCGGGCTTGATGAGCAGTTCTTC.

The chain employs TRBV7-9 and TRBJ1-3; 9 nucleotides line up with TRBD1. V lost 3 bases, J lost 8 bases, and 2 bases stayed unmatched. Germline CDR1 is SEHNR and CDR2 is FQNEAQ (reference sequence). The CDR3 spans 13 residues. This CDR3 is CASSLDRGDTIYF. In DNA, the CDR3 is TGTGCCAGCAGCTTGGACAGGGGAGACACCATATATTTT. Based on the CDR3 plus reference TRBV7-9 and TRBJ1-3, the full variable domain is DTGVSQNPRHKITKRGQNVTFRCDPISEHNRLYWYRQTLGQGPEFLTYFQNEAQLEKSRLLSDRFSAERPKGSFSTLEIQRTEQGDSAMYLCASSLDRGDTIYFGEGSWLTVV.

This sequence joins TRBV7-2 and TRBJ2-7; possibly TRBD1 for D (5 bases). V shed 2 bases and J shed 9 bases, with 14 bases lying between them. This CDR3 comprises 13 residues. Germline loops: CDR1 SGHTA, CDR2 FQGNSA. The CDR3 region has the DNA TGTGCCAGCAGCTTAAACGACCTCCAGGGGCAGTACTTC. Protein product: CASSLNDLQGQYF.

The chain joins TRBV7-2 to TRBJ2-2, with D tentatively TRBD1 or TRBD2 (5 bases each). Germline values: CDR1 SGHTA, CDR2 FQGNSA. This CDR3 spans 17 amino acids. The V and J ends lost 2 bases and 2 bases respectively, with 15 bases between them. The CDR3 loop is CASSLFGAPGNTGELFF. As DNA, the CDR3 is TGTGCCAGCAGCTTATTCGGGGCACCCGGAAACACCGGGGAGCTGTTTTTT.

In this sample, this clone turned up a few times. V is TRBV28 and J is TRBJ2-2, with D hard to call. The germline V and J ends were trimmed by 10 bases and 4 bases, with 10 bases remaining between them. The germline V gene has CDR1 MDHEN and CDR2 SYDVKM. This CDR3 contains 12 residues. CDR3 nucleotides: TGTGCCATCGTGACGGCCACCGGGGAGCTGTTTTTT. Residues: CAIVTATGELFF.

V usage is TRBV24-1 and J usage is TRBJ2-7; D unresolved. V gave up 3 bases and J gave up 0 bases, with 11 bases separating them. Per germline, CDR1 KGHDR and CDR2 SFDVKD. This CDR3 has 15 amino acids. The CDR3 here is CATSDGRTRSYEQYF. Here the CDR3 DNA reads TGTGCCACCAGTGATGGCAGGACCCGCTCCTACGAGCAGTACTTC.

This chain uses TRBV7-9 with TRBJ2-3; D gene uncertain. The CDR3 runs to 11 residues. From germline, CDR1 is SEHNR and CDR2 FQNEAQ (reference sequence). With 6 bases removed from V and 2 bases from J, the gap between germline ends came to 3 bases. The CDR3 DNA follows: TGTGCCAGCAGGTCCACAGATACGCAGTATTTT. Protein: CASRSTDTQYF. Using reference TRBV7-9 and TRBJ2-3 for the parts outside the CDR3, the full variable domain is DTGVSQNPRHKITKRGQNVTFRCDPISEHNRLYWYRQTLGQGPEFLTYFQNEAQLEKSRLLSDRFSAERPKGSFSTLEIQRTEQGDSAMYLCASRSTDTQYFGPGTRLTVL.

This clone came up once. The gene calls are TRBV30 and TRBJ1-1; D is ambiguous. Trimming took 2 bases from V and 7 from J, leaving 14 bases between them. Germline loops: CDR1 GTSNPN, CDR2 SVGIG (reference sequence). There are 13 residues in the CDR3. The CDR3 spells CAWSFDGGSEAFF. CDR3 in DNA: TGTGCCTGGAGTTTCGATGGAGGGAGTGAAGCTTTCTTT.

The chain links TRBV30 to TRBJ2-3; 8 positions match TRBD2. Germline V CDR1 and CDR2: GTSNPN, SVGIG (reference sequence). Trimming removed 0 bases from V and 5 bases from J; junction bases left unmatched: 4. CDR3 size: 14 residues. CDR3 amino acids: CAWSVMAGGDTQYF. The CDR3 DNA reads TGTGCCTGGAGTGTAATGGCGGGAGGAGATACGCAGTATTTT.

This chain connects TRBV7-3 to TRBJ2-1, with TRBD2 matching over 10 bases. The CDR3 spans 17 residues. Germline CDR1 SGHTA, CDR2 FQGTGA. V shed 5 bases, J shed 7 bases, and the junction held 14 bases outside the gene matches. This chain's CDR3 is CASSLRSGRAIGNEQFF. CDR3 sequence (DNA): TGTGCCAGCAGCCTACGGAGCGGGAGGGCGATCGGTAATGAGCAGTTCTTC.

The rearrangement links TRBV11-2 to TRBJ2-7; the D is unclear. The V end was cut by 1 base, the J end by 3 bases, with 4 bases between. Germline V gene lookup returns CDR1 SGHAT and CDR2 FQNNGV. This CDR3 comprises 12 residues. CDR3 region: CASSLGLYEQYF. CDR3 coding DNA: TGTGCCAGCAGCTTAGGCCTCTACGAGCAGTACTTC. Together with reference TRBV11-2 and TRBJ2-7, the CDR3 gives the full variable domain: EAGVAQSPRYKIIEKRQSVAFWCNPISGHATLYWYQQILGQGPKLLIQFQNNGVVDDSQLPKDRFSAERLKGVDSTLKIQPAKLEDSAVYLCASSLGLYEQYFGPGTRLTVT.

The CDR3 nucleotides are TGTGCCAGCAGCCAAGAATGGACCGGGGAGCTGTTTTTT. Protein sequence: CASSQEWTGELFF. The V call is TRBV3-1 (or the pseudogene TRBV3-2), the J call TRBJ2-2, with no clear D. The CDR3 runs to 13 residues. Germline CDR1 and CDR2: LGHDT and YNNKEL (reference sequence). V was cut by 0 bases and J by 5 bases, with 4 bases left in between.

The chain combines TRBV18 with TRBJ1-4, with D perhaps matching TRBD1 (6 bases). The V gene lost 4 bases and the J gene lost 8 bases, with 17 bases spanning the gap. CDR1 and CDR2 from the germline V gene are KGHSH and LQKENI. The CDR3 is made up of 15 amino acids. The CDR3 coding sequence is TGTGCCAGCTCACAAACCGGGACAAGGGGCGAAAAACTGTTTTTT. It encodes CASSQTGTRGEKLFF.

The chain is built from TRBV28 and TRBJ1-4, with D perhaps TRBD1 (6 bases). CDR1 MDHEN and CDR2 SYDVKM come from the germline V gene. The CDR3 sequence is 15 residues long. The V and J ends lost 6 bases and 4 bases respectively, with 15 bases between them. This CDR3 reads CASSVVGGDNEKLFF. The CDR3 bases are TGTGCCAGCAGCGTCGTGGGGGGCGATAATGAAAAACTGTTTTTT.

The gene calls are TRBV6-5 and TRBJ1-1, with unresolved D. Germline CDR1 reads MNHEY; CDR2 reads SVGAGI. Between the trimmed V and J ends, which lost 6 bases and 1 base, there was a span of 15 bases. CDR3 length equals 15 residues. This CDR3 reads CASRQETQRNTEAFF. The DNA for the CDR3 is TGTGCCAGCAGACAAGAGACACAGAGGAACACTGAAGCTTTCTTT.

This clone was seen a handful of times. The rearrangement uses TRBV4-1 and TRBJ1-3; TRBD1 agrees at 7 bases. V shed 4 bases and J 2 bases; nucleotides not matched to a gene: 2. Germline CDR1 reads MGHRA; CDR2 reads YSYEKL. This CDR3 spans 14 amino acids. The CDR3 DNA reads TGCGCCAGCAGCCTGACAGGGACTGGAAACACCATATATTTT. As protein: CASSLTGTGNTIYF.

The chain uses TRBV11-2 and TRBJ2-1; TRBD2 aligns across 10 bases. The germline V gene encodes CDR1 SGHAT and CDR2 FQNNGV. The CDR3 runs 12 residues. V was pared by 7 bases and J by 10 bases, with 4 bases of the junction left unmatched. The CDR3 reads CASTSGSGEQFF. As DNA, the CDR3 is TGTGCCAGCACTAGCGGGAGTGGAGAGCAGTTCTTC.

This chain's CDR3 is CASSDWTGAAEAFF. DNA of the CDR3: TGTGCCAGCAGTGACTGGACAGGGGCGGCGGAAGCTTTCTTT. The V and J genes are TRBV6-2 or TRBV6-3 and TRBJ1-1, with TRBD1 matching over 9 bases. Unmatched junction bases numbered 9, after V lost 5 bases and J lost 8 bases. The CDR3 contains 14 residues. Germline CDR1 and CDR2: MNHEY and SVGEGT.

V usage is TRBV4-1 and J usage is TRBJ2-7, with D perhaps matching TRBD1 (6 bases). This CDR3 spans 16 amino acids. Germline V gene sequence: CDR1 MGHRA, CDR2 YSYEKL. V was shortened by 5 bases and J by 5 bases, with 22 bases between the two germline ends. The CDR3 DNA is TGCGCCAGCAGCGCGGCTAGGGGGTCTGCGTACAACGAGCAGTACTTC. Amino acids: CASSAARGSAYNEQYF.

The V gene is TRBV13, the J gene TRBJ2-1; 11 bases map to TRBD1. From germline, CDR1 is PRHDT and CDR2 FYEKMQ (reference sequence). The CDR3 loop spans 15 amino acids. With 2 bases clipped from V and 8 bases from J, the junction kept 5 bases outside the gene matches. In nucleotides, the CDR3 is TGTGCCAGCAGCTTACCTCGGACAGGGGGCGATGAGCAGTTCTTC. Amino acid sequence: CASSLPRTGGDEQFF.

This chain links TRBV5-1 with TRBJ1-1; D unclear. CDR1 is SGHRS and CDR2 is YFSETQ in the germline V gene. This CDR3 has 13 residues. Trimming pared 2 bases from V and 1 base from J, leaving 6 bases between. CDR3 in amino acids: CASSFYENTEAFF. For the CDR3, the DNA is TGCGCCAGCAGCTTTTATGAGAACACTGAAGCTTTCTTT. Full variable domain (remainder filled in from reference TRBV5-1 and TRBJ1-1): KAGVTQTPRYLIKTRGQQVTLSCSPISGHRSVSWYQQTPGQGLQFLFEYFSETQRNKGNFPGRFSGRQFSNSRSEMNVSTLELGDSALYLCASSFYENTEAFFGQGTRLTVV.